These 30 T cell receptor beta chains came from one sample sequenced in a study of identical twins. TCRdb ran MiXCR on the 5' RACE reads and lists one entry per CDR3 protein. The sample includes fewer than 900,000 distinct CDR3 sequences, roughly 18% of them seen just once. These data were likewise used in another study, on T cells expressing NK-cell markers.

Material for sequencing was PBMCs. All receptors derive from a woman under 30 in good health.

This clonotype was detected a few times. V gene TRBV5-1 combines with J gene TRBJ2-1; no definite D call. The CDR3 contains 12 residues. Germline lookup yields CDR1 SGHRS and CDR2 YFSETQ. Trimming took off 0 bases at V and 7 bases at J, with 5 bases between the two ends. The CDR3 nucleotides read TGCGCCAGCAGCTTGGAACCGAATGAGCAGTTCTTC. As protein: CASSLEPNEQFF. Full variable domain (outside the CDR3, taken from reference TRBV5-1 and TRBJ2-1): KAGVTQTPRYLIKTRGQQVTLSCSPISGHRSVSWYQQTPGQGLQFLFEYFSETQRNKGNFPGRFSGRQFSNSRSEMNVSTLELGDSALYLCASSLEPNEQFFGPGTRLTVL.

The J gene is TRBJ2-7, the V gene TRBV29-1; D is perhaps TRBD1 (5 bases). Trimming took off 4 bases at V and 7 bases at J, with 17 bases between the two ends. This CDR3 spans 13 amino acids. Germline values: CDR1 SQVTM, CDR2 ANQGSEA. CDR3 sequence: CSVGKQAASEQYF. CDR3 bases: TGCAGCGTTGGAAAACAGGCGGCGAGTGAGCAGTACTTC.

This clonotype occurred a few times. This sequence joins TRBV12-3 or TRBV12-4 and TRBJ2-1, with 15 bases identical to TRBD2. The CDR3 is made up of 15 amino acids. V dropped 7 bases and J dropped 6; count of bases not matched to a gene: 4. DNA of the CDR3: TGTGCCAGCAACGGACTAGCGGGGGGGCCCAATGAGCAGTTCTTC. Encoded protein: CASNGLAGGPNEQFF.

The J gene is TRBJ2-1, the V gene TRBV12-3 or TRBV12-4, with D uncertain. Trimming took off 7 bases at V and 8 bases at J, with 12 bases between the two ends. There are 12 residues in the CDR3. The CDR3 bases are TGTGCCAGCACCCCTATGTGGGATGAGCAGTTCTTC. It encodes CASTPMWDEQFF.

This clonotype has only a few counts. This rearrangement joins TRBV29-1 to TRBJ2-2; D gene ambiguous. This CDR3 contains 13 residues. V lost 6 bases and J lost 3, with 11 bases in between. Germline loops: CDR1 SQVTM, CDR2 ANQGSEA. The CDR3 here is CSVSRLDTGELFF. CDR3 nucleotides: TGCAGCGTCAGTCGGCTAGACACCGGGGAGCTGTTTTTT.

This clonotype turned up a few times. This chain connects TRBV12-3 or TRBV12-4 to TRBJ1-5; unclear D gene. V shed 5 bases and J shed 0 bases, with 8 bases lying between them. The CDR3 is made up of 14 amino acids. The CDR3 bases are TGTGCCAGCAGTCTTTTGTATAGCAATCAGCCCCAGCATTTT. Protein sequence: CASSLLYSNQPQHF.

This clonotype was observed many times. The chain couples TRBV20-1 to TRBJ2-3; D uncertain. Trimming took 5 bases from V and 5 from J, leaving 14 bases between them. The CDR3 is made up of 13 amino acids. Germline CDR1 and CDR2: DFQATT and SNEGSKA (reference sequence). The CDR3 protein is CSALSNAQDTQYF. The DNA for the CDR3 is TGCAGTGCTCTTTCTAATGCACAAGATACGCAGTATTTT.

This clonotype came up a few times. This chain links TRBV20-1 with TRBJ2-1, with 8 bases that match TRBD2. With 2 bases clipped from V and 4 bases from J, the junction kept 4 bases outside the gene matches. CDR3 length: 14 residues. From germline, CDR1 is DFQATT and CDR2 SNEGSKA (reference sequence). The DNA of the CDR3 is TGCAGTGCTAGATGGGCTAGCGGGTACAATGAGCAGTTCTTC. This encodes CSARWASGYNEQFF.

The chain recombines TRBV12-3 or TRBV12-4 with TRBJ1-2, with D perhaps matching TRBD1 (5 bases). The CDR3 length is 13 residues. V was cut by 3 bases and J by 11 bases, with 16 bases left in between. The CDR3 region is CASSLETVRGYTF. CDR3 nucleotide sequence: TGTGCCAGCAGTTTGGAGACAGTTCGTGGGTACACCTTC.

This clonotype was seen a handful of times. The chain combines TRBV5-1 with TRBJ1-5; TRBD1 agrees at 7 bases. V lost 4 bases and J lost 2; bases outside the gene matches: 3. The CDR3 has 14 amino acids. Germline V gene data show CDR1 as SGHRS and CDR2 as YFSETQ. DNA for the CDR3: TGCGCCAGCAGCGGAGGACAGGGCAATCAGCCCCAGCATTTT. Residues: CASSGGQGNQPQHF.

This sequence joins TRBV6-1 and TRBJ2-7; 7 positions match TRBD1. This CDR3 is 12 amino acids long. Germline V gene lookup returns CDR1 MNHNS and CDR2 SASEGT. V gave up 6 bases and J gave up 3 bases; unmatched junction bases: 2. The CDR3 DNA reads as TGTGCCAGCAGCGACAGGGACTACGAGCAGTACTTC. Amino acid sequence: CASSDRDYEQYF.

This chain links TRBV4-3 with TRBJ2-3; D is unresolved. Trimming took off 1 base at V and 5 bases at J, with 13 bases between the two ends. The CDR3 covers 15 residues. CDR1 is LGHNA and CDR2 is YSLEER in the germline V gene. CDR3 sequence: CASSQARVAVDTQYF. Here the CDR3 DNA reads TGCGCCAGCAGCCAAGCCCGGGTGGCGGTAGATACGCAGTATTTT.

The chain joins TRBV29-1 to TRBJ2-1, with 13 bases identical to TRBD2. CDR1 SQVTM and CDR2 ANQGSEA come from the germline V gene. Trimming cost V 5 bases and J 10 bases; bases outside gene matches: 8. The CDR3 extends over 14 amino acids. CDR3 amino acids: CSVPGLAGSGEQFF. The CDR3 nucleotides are TGCAGCGTTCCGGGACTAGCGGGATCGGGAGAGCAGTTCTTC.

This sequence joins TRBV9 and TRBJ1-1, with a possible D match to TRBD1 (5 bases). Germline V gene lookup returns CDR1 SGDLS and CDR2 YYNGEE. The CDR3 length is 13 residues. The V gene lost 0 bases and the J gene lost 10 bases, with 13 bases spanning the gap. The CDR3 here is CASSVVGGSGAFF. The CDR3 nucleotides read TGTGCCAGCAGCGTAGTGGGGGGGTCAGGAGCTTTCTTT.

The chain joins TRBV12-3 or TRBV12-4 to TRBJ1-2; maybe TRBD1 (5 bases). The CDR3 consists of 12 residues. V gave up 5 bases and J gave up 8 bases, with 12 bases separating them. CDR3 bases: TGTGCCAGCAGTCAGGGCGTTCAAGGCTACACCTTC. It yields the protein CASSQGVQGYTF.

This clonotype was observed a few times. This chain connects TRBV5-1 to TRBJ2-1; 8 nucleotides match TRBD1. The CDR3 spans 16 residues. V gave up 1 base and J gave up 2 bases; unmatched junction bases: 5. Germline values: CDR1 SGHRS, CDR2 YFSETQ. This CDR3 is CASSLQGQVAYNEQFF. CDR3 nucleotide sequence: TGCGCCAGCAGCTTGCAGGGACAGGTTGCCTACAATGAGCAGTTCTTC.

CDR3 sequence (DNA): TGCAGTGTTCCAGGGACAGGGAGCACAGATACGCAGTATTTT. Amino acids: CSVPGTGSTDTQYF. This rearrangement joins TRBV20-1 to TRBJ2-3; 9 nucleotides agree with TRBD1. This CDR3 has 14 amino acids. V gave up 7 bases and J gave up 0 bases; unmatched junction bases: 5. Germline CDR1 and CDR2: DFQATT and SNEGSKA (reference sequence).

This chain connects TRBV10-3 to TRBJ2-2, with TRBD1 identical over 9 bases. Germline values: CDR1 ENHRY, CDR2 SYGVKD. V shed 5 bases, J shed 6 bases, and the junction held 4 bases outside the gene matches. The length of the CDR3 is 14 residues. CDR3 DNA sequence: TGTGCCATCAGTCCACAGGGGGCCGCCGGGGAGCTGTTTTTT. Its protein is CAISPQGAAGELFF.

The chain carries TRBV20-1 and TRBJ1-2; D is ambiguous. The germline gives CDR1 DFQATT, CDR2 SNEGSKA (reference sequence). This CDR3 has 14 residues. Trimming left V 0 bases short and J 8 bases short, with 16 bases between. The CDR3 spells CSARDSYGVSGYTF. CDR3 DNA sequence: TGCAGTGCTAGAGATTCTTATGGGGTATCGGGCTACACCTTC.

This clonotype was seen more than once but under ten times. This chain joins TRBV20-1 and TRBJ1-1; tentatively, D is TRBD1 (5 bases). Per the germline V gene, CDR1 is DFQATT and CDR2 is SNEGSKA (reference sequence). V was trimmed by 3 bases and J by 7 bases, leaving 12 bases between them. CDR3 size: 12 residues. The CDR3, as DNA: TGCAGTGCTAGGAGGGGAGGCAATGAAGCTTTCTTT. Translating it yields CSARRGGNEAFF.

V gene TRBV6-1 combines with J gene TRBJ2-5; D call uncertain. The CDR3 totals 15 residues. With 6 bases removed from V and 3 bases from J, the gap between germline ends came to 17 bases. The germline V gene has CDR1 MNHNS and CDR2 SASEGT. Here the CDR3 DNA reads TGTGCCAGCAGCCTAACTCGGACGGCTGAAGAGACCCAGTACTTC. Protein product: CASSLTRTAEETQYF.

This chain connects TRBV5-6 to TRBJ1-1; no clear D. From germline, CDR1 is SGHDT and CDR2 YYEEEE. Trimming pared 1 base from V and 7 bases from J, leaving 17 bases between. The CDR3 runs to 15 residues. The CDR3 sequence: CASSLIQLLGNEAFF. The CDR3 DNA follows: TGTGCCAGCAGCTTGATACAGCTACTTGGGAATGAAGCTTTCTTT.

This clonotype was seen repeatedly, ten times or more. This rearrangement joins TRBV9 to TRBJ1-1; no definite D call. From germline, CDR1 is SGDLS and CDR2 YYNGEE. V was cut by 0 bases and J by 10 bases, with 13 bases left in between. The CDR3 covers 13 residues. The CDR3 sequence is CASSVVEGSGAFF. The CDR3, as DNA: TGTGCCAGCAGCGTAGTGGAAGGGTCCGGAGCTTTCTTT.

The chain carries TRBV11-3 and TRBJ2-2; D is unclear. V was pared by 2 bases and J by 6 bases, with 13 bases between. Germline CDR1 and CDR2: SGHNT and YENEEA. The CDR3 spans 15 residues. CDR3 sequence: CASSLHRVVAGELFF. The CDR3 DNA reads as TGTGCCAGCAGCTTACACCGCGTCGTAGCCGGGGAGCTGTTTTTT.

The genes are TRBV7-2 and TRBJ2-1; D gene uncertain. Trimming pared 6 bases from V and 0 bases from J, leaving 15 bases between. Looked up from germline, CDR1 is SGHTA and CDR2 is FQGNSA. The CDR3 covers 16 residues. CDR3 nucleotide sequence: TGTGCCAGCAGTCCCGGTACCCCCCTCTCCTACAATGAGCAGTTCTTC. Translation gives CASSPGTPLSYNEQFF.

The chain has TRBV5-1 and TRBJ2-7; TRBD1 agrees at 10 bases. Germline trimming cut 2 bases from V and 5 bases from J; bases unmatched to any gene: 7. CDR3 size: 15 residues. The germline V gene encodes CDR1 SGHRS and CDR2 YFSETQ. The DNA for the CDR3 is TGCGCCAGCAGCTTAGTGGGACAGGGGAGGAACGAGCAGTACTTC. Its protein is CASSLVGQGRNEQYF.

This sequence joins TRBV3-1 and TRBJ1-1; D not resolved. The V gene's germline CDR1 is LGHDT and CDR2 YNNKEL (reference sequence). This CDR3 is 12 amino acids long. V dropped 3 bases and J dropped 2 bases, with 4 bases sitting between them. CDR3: CASSQFNTEAFF. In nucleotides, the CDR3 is TGTGCCAGCAGCCAGTTTAACACTGAAGCTTTCTTT. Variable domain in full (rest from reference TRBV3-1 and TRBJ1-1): DTAVSQTPKYLVTQMGNDKSIKCEQNLGHDTMYWYKQDSKKFLKIMFSYNNKELIINETVPNRFSPKSPDKAHLNLHINSLELGDSAVYFCASSQFNTEAFFGQGTRLTVV.

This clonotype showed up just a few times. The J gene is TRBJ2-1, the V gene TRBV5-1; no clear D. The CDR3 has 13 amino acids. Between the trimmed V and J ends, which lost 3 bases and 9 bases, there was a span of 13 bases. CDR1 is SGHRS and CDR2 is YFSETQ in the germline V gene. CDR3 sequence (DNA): TGCGCCAGCAGCTCCCTTAAGCCGGTTGAGCAGTTCTTC. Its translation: CASSSLKPVEQFF.

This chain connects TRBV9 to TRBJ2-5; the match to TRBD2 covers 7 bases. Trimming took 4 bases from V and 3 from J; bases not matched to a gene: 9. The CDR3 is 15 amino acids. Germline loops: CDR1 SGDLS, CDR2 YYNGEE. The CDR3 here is CASSPIIGGEETQYF. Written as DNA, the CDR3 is TGTGCCAGCAGCCCCATAATTGGGGGGGAAGAGACCCAGTACTTC.

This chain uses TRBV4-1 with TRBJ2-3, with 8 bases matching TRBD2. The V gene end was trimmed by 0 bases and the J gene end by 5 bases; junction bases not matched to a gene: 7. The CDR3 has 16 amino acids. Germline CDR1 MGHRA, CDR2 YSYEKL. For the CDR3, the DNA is TGCGCCAGCAGCCAAGAAATAGCGGGATGGGTAGATACGCAGTATTTT. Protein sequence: CASSQEIAGWVDTQYF.